This TCR beta chain was retrieved from a study of regulatory T cells in long-lasting Graves disease (dated by TCRdb to the early 2020s). Study-level background: Newly diagnosed Graves' disease patients had taken antithyroid drugs for less than 3 months. Persistent Graves' disease patients were compared with newly diagnosed Graves' disease patients by peripheral blood TCR sequencing and RNA sequencing. The study took place in China and was registered as a clinical trial. TCR sequencing covered about 13 persistent and 20 or so newly diagnosed Graves' disease patients, some 35 samples in total.

Its CDR3 holds 13 amino acids, cysteine through phenylalanine. Only the CDR3 portion is preserved as DNA: 39 bases, with reading frame beginning at the first base. The junction carries 10 bases between V and J, which are trimmed by 7 bases and 0 bases respectively. The germline V gene sets CDR1 to MDHEN and CDR2 to SYDVKM. For this clonotype: No antigen is known for it. No much larger clone is present one base from it, and per-base qualities are unavailable.

In light of the paper, this sample's time point label describes: newly diagnosed GD, antithyroid drugs for less than 3 months. For both TCR sequencing and RNA sequencing, RNA was extracted from PBMCs using TRIzol. Graves' disease was diagnosed according to American Thyroid Association guidelines. Recruitment of patients was carried out at an endocrinology department in Xi'an, China. Each patient gave 8.5 to 9.5 milliliters of peripheral blood, collected in an EDTA anticoagulant tube. Ficoll Paque Plus density gradient separation was used to isolate PBMCs, and no further T cell sorting was performed. An Agilent 2100 Bioanalyzer and agarose gel were used to check RNA quality, while a NanoDrop 2000 measured RNA concentration. On the study overall, not on this receptor specifically: A larger number of public clonotypes was shared among persistent patients (fewer than 3,000) than among newly diagnosed patients (approximately 930). Only peripheral blood was studied, because thyroid tissue, the primary lesion, was inaccessible. The small sample size was acknowledged by the authors as a limitation that may reduce accuracy. Persistent Graves' disease patients showed lower TCR Shannon entropy and fewer highly expanded clones than newly diagnosed patients, suggesting clonal expansion. Sequencing and analysis were limited to the TCR beta chain. Persistent disease showed preferential use of TRBV28, TRBJ1-2 and TRBJ2-5, whereas newly diagnosed disease favored TRBV20-1 and TRBJ2-1.

Libraries were made using multiplex PCR. Sequenced on an Illumina HiSeq 4000. TCR beta libraries were built with iRepertoire HTBI primers and Arm-PCR amplification of CDR3 regions. Gel purification was performed on PCR products prior to sequencing. For the original study's pipeline: Gene usage analysis of CDR3 amino acid clonotypes used the approximately 62 TRBV and more than 13 TRBJ segments found across samples. COPE and FqMerger were used to merge the filtered high-quality paired reads into contigs. Contigs were aligned with BLAST to IMGT TRBV, TRBD and TRBJ reference genes, and CDR3 was defined per IMGT. Any clonotype with a frequency above 0.1% was classified as a highly expanded clone. Shannon entropy served as the measure of repertoire diversity, while the Gini coefficient captured V-J evenness. Clonotypes shared by more than one individual were considered public. The raw public reads went through TCRdb reprocessing: fastp at Q25, MiXCR clone calling, in-frame beta chains kept. When rows share a CDR3 protein, they turn into one entry using the most common DNA and genes. Here the V and J calls rest on TCRdb's processing, not on the authors' analysis. The sample profile shows under 800,000 distinct CDR3 sequences; 15% to 20% of them were found once. The ten biggest clones cover about 20% of the sample.

A further study also used this sample, focusing on T cells in Graves' hyperthyroidism and ophthalmopathy. Taken from the second paper: Stable Graves' hyperthyroidism was defined as the absence of progression to ophthalmopathy over 18 months of follow-up. Hyperthyroidism patients were newly diagnosed, had a disease duration of under 2 months, and were aged 18 to 65 years. Patients with uncontrolled infections, other autoimmune diseases, pregnancy or lactation were excluded. Diagnoses were based on clinical symptoms, serum thyroxine and TRAb, thyroid ultrasound and orbital computed tomography. For the first round of RT-PCR on the TCR CDR3, the HTBI primer set was used together with the Qiagen OneStep RT-PCR kit. Most expanded thyroid clonotypes (frequency above 0.001) were also found in blood, which suggests that blood repertoires may mirror thyroid immune responses. Ophthalmopathy was separated from stable hyperthyroidism by a 13 V-J signature model, with around 90% sensitivity and approximately 84% specificity obtained in cross-validation and 80%/75% obtained in testing. During validation, the model predicted progression to ophthalmopathy a median of approximately 7 months ahead of onset, with more than 55% sensitivity and under 85% specificity. TCR V-J signatures able to tell the groups apart were searched for in a discovery cohort of more than 90 patients, of whom roughly 42 had Graves' ophthalmopathy and roughly 59 had stable Graves' hyperthyroidism. Prospective prediction of ophthalmopathy was tested in an independent validation cohort of fewer than 20 hyperthyroidism patients and 15 to 17 patients who later progressed to ophthalmopathy. The 75 to 100 discovery patients were divided at random into training and test sets in a 7:3 ratio. The study also compared thyroid tissue and blood T-cell repertoires from roughly six Graves' hyperthyroidism patients. After sampling, hyperthyroidism patients received methimazole starting at 30 mg daily, and ophthalmopathy patients received high-dose intravenous methylprednisolone. Libraries were constructed in a second round of multiplex PCR, after which size selection and purification were performed. The libraries were sequenced on an Illumina HiSeq2000 using paired-end 100 bp reads. Raw data were processed with SOAPnuke, discarding reads with adapters, uncalled bases, mean Phred below 15, or no exact constant-primer or identifier match. High-quality paired reads were merged with COPE v1.2.5, and unique nucleotide sequences were defined as clonotypes. MiTCR v1.1 was used to align clonotypes to the IMGT TRBV, TRBD and TRBJ reference segments. Analysis was restricted to V-J combinations with a frequency above 0.0001, which covered approximately 99% of repertoires. A TCS score was defined as the ratio of F50 (clonal expansion) to E x V (chaos), with BLOSUM62-based TCRdist applied between CDR3 peptides within each V-J. Welch's t-statistics and random forest reduced roughly 540 V-J features to some 14, which were used in a naive Bayes classifier (R e1071). Sample size was not statistically predetermined, and blinding of investigators to group allocation was not performed. TCR Vbeta CDR3 sequencing of fewer than 150 peripheral blood samples (approximately 44 ophthalmopathy, about 80 hyperthyroidism and approximately 17 progressor patients) is reported in the paper.

The sample here was peripheral blood mononuclear cells (PBMCs), taken at new diagnosis, from a patient treated with antithyroid drugs. The chain is made from TRBV28 and TRBJ2-7, and TRBD1 may be the D gene, going by 5 matching bases. The origin of this receptor is a woman aged 25 to 39 with Graves disease. Donor details come from another sample of the same person, matched by shared clones. The bases are TGTGCCAGCAATAGACAGAGCTCCTACGAGCAGTACTTC. The translation is CASNRQSSYEQYF.